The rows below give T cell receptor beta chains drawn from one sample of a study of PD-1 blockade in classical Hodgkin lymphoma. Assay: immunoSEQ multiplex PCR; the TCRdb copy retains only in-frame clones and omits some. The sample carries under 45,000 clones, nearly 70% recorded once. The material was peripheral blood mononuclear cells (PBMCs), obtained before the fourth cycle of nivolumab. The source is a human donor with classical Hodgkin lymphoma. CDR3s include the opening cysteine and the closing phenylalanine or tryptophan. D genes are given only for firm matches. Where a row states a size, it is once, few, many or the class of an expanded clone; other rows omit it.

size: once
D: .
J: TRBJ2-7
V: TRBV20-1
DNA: TGCAGTGCTCGGGACGGGTACGAGCAGTACTTC
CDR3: CSARDGYEQYF

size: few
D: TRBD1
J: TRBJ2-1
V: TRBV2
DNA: TGTGCCAGTTTAGGACAGGGGGCTTGGAATGAGCAGTTCTTC
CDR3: CASLGQGAWNEQFF

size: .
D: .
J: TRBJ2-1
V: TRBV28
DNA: TGTGCCAGCAGTTTATTATCAGACTACAATGAGCAGTTCTTC
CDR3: CASSLLSDYNEQFF

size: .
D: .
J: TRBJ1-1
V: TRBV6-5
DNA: TGTGCCAGCAGTTACGGGCAGGGAGGCACTGAAGCTTTCTTT
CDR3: CASSYGQGGTEAFF

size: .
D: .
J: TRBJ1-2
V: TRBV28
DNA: TGTGCCAGCAGTTTAACCAAAGCTGGCTACACCTTC
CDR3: CASSLTKAGYTF

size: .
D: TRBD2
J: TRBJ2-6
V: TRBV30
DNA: TGTGCCTGGAGCGATAGCGGGGCATATGGGGCCAACGTCCTGACTTTC
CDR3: CAWSDSGAYGANVLTF

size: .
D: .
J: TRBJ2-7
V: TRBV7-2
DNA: TGTGCCAGCAGCTCATGGGCGGGAAGCTCCTACGAGCAGTACTTC
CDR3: CASSSWAGSSYEQYF

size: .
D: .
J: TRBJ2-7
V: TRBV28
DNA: TGTGCCAGCAGCAGTAACAACAACGAGCAGTACTTC
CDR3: CASSSNNNEQYF

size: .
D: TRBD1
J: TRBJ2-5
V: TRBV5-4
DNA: TGTGCCAGCACCGTGGGACAGCAAGAGACCCAGTACTTC
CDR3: CASTVGQQETQYF

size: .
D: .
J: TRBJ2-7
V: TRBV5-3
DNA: TGTGCCAGAAGCTTGCGGGACAGACCTAGCGGATTCTCCTACGAGCAGTACTTC
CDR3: CARSLRDRPSGFSYEQYF

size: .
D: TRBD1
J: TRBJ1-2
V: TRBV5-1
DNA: TGCGCCAACCGACAGGGGGATGGCTACACCTTC
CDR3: CANRQGDGYTF

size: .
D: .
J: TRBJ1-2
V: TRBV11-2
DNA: TGTGCCAGCAGCTTAAGGTCTGGTCGTTTTCATTATGGCTACACCTTC
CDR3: CASSLRSGRFHYGYTF

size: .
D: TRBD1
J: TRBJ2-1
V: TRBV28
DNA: TGTGCCAGCAGTTCGTGGACAGGGAAGAATGAGCAGTTCTTC
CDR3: CASSSWTGKNEQFF

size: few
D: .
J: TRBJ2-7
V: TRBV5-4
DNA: TGTGCCAGCAGCTTGGGTGGGAGCTCCTACGAGCAGTACTTC
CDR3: CASSLGGSSYEQYF

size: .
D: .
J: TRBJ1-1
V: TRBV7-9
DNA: TGTGCCAGCACCGGCGGAGGGAATGAAGCTTTCTTT
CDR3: CASTGGGNEAFF

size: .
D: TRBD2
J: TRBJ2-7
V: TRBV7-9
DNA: TGTGCCAGCAGCTTTAGTAGCGGGGGGGATGTCGAGCAGTACTTC
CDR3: CASSFSSGGDVEQYF

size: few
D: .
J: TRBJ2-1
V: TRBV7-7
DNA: TGTGCTAGCAGTTCGACAGGAGGCAATGAGCAGTTCTTC
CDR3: CASSSTGGNEQFF

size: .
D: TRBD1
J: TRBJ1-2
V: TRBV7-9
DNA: TGTGCCAGCAGCTCCCCCTCCGGGACAGGGGGCAGAAACACCTTC
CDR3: CASSSPSGTGGRNTF

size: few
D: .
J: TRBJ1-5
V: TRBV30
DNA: TGTGCCTCAGCGACAGGCCTTGATCAGCCCCAGCATTTT
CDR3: CASATGLDQPQHF

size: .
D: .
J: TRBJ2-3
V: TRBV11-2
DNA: TGTGCCAGCAGCTTAGCCGGTAGAACTAGCACAGATACGCAGTATTTT
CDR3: CASSLAGRTSTDTQYF

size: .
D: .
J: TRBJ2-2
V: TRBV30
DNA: TGTGCCCAGGGGGAGGGGGCCGGCGGGGAGCTGTTTTTT
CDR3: CAQGEGAGGELFF

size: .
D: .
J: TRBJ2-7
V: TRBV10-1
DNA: TGCGCCAGCAGTGAGCTGGACGAAAAGGACGAGCAGTACTTC
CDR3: CASSELDEKDEQYF

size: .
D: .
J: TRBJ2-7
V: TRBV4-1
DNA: TGCGCCAGCAGCCAAGGTTTGCGGAAAGCGTTCTACGAGCAGTACTTC
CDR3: CASSQGLRKAFYEQYF

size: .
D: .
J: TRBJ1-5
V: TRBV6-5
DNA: TGTGCCAGCAGTTACCAGCCCCAGCATTTT
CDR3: CASSYQPQHF

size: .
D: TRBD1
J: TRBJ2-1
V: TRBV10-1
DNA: TGCGCCAGCAGTGAAACAGGGGCCCACGGTGAGCAGTTCTTC
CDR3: CASSETGAHGEQFF

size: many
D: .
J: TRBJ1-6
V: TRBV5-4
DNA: TGTGCCAGCAGCTTGAAGTGGGGAGGAGATTCACCCCTCCACTTT
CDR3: CASSLKWGGDSPLHF

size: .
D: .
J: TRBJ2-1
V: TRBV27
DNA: TGTGCCAGCAGCCAGGGAAGTTACAATGAGCAGTTCTTC
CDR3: CASSQGSYNEQFF

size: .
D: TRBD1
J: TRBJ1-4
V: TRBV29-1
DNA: TGCAGCGTTGAAGATTCAGACAGGGGGTGGAATGAAAAACTGTTTTTT
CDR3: CSVEDSDRGWNEKLFF

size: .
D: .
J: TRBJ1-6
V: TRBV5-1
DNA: TGCGCCAGCAGAGTAGGGGAGGCCTATAATTCACCCCTCCACTTT
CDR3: CASRVGEAYNSPLHF

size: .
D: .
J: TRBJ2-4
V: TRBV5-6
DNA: TGTGCCAGCAGCTTGGAGTTACTATTAGCCAAAAACATTCAGTACTTC
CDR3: CASSLELLLAKNIQYF

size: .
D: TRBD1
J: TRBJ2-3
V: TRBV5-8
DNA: TGTGCCAGCAGCACCGCGACAGGGGGCTCAGGCGATACGCAGTATTTT
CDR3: CASSTATGGSGDTQYF

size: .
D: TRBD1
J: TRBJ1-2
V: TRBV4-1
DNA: TGCGCCAGCAGCCAAGAAGTTTCAGGGGGCTCCTACTTATCGTCCTTC
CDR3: CASSQEVSGGSYLSSF

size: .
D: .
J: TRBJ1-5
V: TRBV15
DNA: TGTGCCACCAGCGGAAATGACAGAGAAGTTGAGCCCCAGCATTTT
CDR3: CATSGNDREVEPQHF

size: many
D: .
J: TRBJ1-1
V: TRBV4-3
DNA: TGCGCCAGCAGCCCAAGGATAGCAGGGAACACTGAAGCTTTCTTT
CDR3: CASSPRIAGNTEAFF

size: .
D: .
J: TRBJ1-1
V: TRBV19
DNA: TGTGCCAGTAGTATTAGTCTGGGGAGCACTGAAGCTTTCTTT
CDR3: CASSISLGSTEAFF

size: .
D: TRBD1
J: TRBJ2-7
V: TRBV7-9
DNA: TGTGCCAGCAGCCCGAAGGACAGGGTACACGAGCAGTACTTC
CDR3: CASSPKDRVHEQYF

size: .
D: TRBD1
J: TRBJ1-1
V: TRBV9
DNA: TGTGCCAGCACAAGACAGGGTGTACCCCTGACTGAAGCTTTCTTT
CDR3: CASTRQGVPLTEAFF

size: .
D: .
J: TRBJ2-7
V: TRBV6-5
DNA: TGTGCCAGCAGCCTTGGCACCTACACCTACGAGCAGTACTTC
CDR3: CASSLGTYTYEQYF

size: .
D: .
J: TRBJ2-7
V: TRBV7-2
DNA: TGTGCCAGCAGCTTAGGGGTTTCCTCCTACGAGCAGTACTTC
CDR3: CASSLGVSSYEQYF

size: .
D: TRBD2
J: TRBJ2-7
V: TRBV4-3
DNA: TGCGCCAGCAGCCAAGGGGGAGGGGTGTACTCCTACGAGCAGTACTTC
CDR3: CASSQGGGVYSYEQYF

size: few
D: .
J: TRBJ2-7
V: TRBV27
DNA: TGTGCCAGCAGTTCGGGGGTGAGGGTATACGAGCAGTACTTC
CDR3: CASSSGVRVYEQYF

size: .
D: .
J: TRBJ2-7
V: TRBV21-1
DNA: TGTGCCAGCAGCAAAGTGGCCAAGCGGGGGCCGGCCTACGAGCAGTACTTC
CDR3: CASSKVAKRGPAYEQYF